This T cell receptor beta chain emerged from a study of shared clonotypes between healthy human individuals. Study overall: Each donor's CD4 naive and CD4 memory cells filled three plates apiece, CD8 naive two, and CD8 memory one. Points from the study as a whole: Researchers found naive subsets generally carried larger estimated richness than memory subsets. Researchers sampled blood only, noting tissue repertoires likely differ.

This CDR3 region has 14 residues. Trimming stripped 0 bases from V and 8 bases from J, with 14 bases between. The germline V gene has CDR1 SGHTS and CDR2 YDEGEE. Concerning this clone: Its target is not known.

Sorted subsets were amplified in replicate PCRs using 200 to 250 ng DNA, 30,000 to 35,000 T cell genomes. Produced via immunoSEQ multiplex PCR; TCRdb's table is partial and in-frame only. The sample yields millions of clones, around 95% seen once. The V and J genes are TRBV5-8 and TRBJ1-2; D not certain. The sequence was collected from a man aged 18 to 29 in good health. Sequenced material: naive CD4+ T cells sorted from blood. The sample's subset: CD45RA+ positively selected. CDR3 region: CASSLGEGFGGYTF. The CDR3 region has the DNA TGTGCCAGCAGCTTGGGGGAGGGCTTCGGAGGCTACACCTTC.